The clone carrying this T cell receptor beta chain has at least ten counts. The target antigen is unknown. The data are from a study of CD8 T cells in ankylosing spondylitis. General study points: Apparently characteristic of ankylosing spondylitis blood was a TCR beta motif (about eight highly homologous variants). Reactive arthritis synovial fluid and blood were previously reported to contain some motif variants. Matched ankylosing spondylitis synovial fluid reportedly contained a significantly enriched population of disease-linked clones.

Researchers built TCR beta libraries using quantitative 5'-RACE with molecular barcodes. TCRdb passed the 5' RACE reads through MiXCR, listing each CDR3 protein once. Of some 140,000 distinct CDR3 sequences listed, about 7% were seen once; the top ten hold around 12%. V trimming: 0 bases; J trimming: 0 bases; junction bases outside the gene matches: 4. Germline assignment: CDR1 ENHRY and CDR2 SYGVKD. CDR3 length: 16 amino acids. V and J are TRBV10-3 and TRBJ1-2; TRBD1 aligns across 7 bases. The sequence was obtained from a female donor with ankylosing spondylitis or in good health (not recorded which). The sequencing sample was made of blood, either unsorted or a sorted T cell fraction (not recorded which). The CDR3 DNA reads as TGTGCCATCAGTGAGTCACTGACAGGGACTAACTATGGCTACACCTTC. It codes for CAISESLTGTNYGYTF.